The 7 T cell receptor beta chains reported below all come from one sample, sequenced in a study of glioma-infiltrating T cells. TCR alpha and beta CDR3 regions were amplified from RNA using iRepertoire nested multiplex PCR. TCRdb called the multiplex PCR reads again in MiXCR, with one record for every CDR3 protein. This table holds some 100,000 distinct CDR3 sequences, less than 30% found once. The sequenced sample consisted of glioma tissue, nonneoplastic brain tissue, or PBMCs (not recorded which). These TCRs come from a human donor with low-grade glioma or glioblastoma, undergoing nonglioma brain surgery, or in good health (not recorded which).

This clonotype was observed many times. The V call is TRBV20-1, the J call TRBJ2-1; 9 nucleotides match TRBD2. Trimming removed 2 bases from V and 5 bases from J; junction bases left unmatched: 4. The CDR3 spans 14 residues. The germline gives CDR1 DFQATT, CDR2 SNEGSKA (reference sequence). In nucleotides, the CDR3 is TGCAGTGCTAGACCTAGCGGGACTAACAATGAGCAGTTCTTC. It translates to CSARPSGTNNEQFF.

Concerning this clonotype itself: This sequence may be a read error, since a much larger clone differs from it by one base. V and J are TRBV5-1 and TRBJ1-4; no clear D. Germline V gene data show CDR1 as SGHRS and CDR2 as YFSETQ. CDR3 length: 14 residues. CDR3 residues: CASSLRSANKKLFF. CDR3 nucleotides: TGCGCCAGCAGCTTACGGTCGGCTAATAAAAAACTGTTTTTT.

At least ten counts were recorded for this clonotype. V and J are TRBV6-1 and TRBJ1-5, with a weak D call TRBD1 (6 bases). V lost 5 bases and J 4 bases, leaving 12 bases between the germline ends. Germline V CDR1 and CDR2: MNHNS, SASEGT. CDR3 length: 14 residues. CDR3 residues: CASSYWDTNQPQHF. The CDR3 DNA reads TGTGCCAGCAGTTATTGGGACACTAATCAGCCCCAGCATTTT.

On this clonotype itself: This could be a read error, since a much larger clone is one nucleotide away. V gene TRBV12-3 or TRBV12-4 combines with J gene TRBJ2-1; D tentatively fits TRBD1 or TRBD2 (6 bases each). The CDR3 has 15 residues. Trimming took off 6 bases at V and 5 bases at J, with 17 bases between the two ends. The CDR3 DNA sequence: TGTGCCAGCAGCCGCCCGTTGAGGGGGGACAATGAGCAGTTCTTC. Protein: CASSRPLRGDNEQFF.

There are many counts of this clonotype. The chain is built from TRBV28 and TRBJ2-7; 10 bases agree with TRBD2. Germline V gives CDR1 MDHEN, CDR2 SYDVKM. Germline trimming cut 6 bases from V and 1 base from J; bases unmatched to any gene: 12. CDR3 length: 17 amino acids. CDR3 sequence (DNA): TGTGCCAGCAGCCAACCTCCGGGACTAGCGTATTCCTACGAGCAGTACTTC. As protein: CASSQPPGLAYSYEQYF.

This clonotype has more than one count but fewer than ten. The chain is built from TRBV4-3 and TRBJ2-7, with D possibly matching TRBD2 (6 bases). Trimming cost V 3 bases and J 0 bases, with 6 bases left between them. CDR1 LGHNA and CDR2 YSLEER come from the germline V gene. The CDR3 totals 13 residues. This CDR3 is CASSQGGSYEQYF. The CDR3 DNA reads TGCGCCAGCAGCCAGGGGGGCTCCTACGAGCAGTACTTC.

The sample holds many counts of this clonotype. The rearrangement uses TRBV19 and TRBJ1-6; no firm D call. V lost 0 bases and J lost 5, with 8 bases in between. CDR1 is LNHDA and CDR2 is SQIVND in the germline V gene (reference sequence). CDR3 size: 15 residues. Here the CDR3 DNA reads TGTGCCAGTAGTATAGATCAGCGGAATAATTCACCCCTCCACTTT. Translated: CASSIDQRNNSPLHF.